This TCR beta chain is drawn from a study of cytomegalovirus exposure and HLA in healthy donors. This CDR3 has 15 amino acids. Germline V gene data show CDR1 as MNHNS and CDR2 as SASEGT. J was trimmed by 2 bases and V by 6 bases; bases with no gene match: 8. Study-level results: Several top significant clusters appeared, in a later analysis, to be linked to common viral pathogens. It was 164 TCR beta chains that were listed as cytomegalovirus-associated.

The count of this clone is one. The antigen is undetermined. 13 Jbeta primers and 60 Vbeta primers were used for the PCR. Sequenced by immunoSEQ multiplex PCR; TCRdb stores in-frame clones only, minus some. This table has fewer than 150,000 clones, approximately 69% appearing once. Sequencing was carried out using PBMCs. The genes are TRBV6-1 and TRBJ1-1; 8 bases line up with TRBD1. This clonotype originated in a woman between 35 and 50 years old in good health and CMV-seropositive. CDR3 region: CASRRQGNENTEAFF. CDR3 coding DNA: TGTGCCAGCAGGAGACAGGGGAATGAAAACACTGAAGCTTTCTTT.